This passage covers 21 T cell receptor beta chains from one sample sequenced in a study of cytotoxic CD8 clonotypes in ibrutinib-treated CLL. Repertoires were generated with immunoSEQ multiplex PCR, while TCRdb's copy carries only in-frame clones and drops some. The sample lists approximately 45,000 clones; 60% to 80% were seen once. This specimen consisted of PBMCs, obtained after 24 months of ibrutinib treatment. The receptors stem from a human donor with chronic lymphocytic leukemia.

This chain links TRBV7-8 with TRBJ2-1; D unresolved. CDR3 length equals 12 residues. Germline V gene sequence: CDR1 SGHVS, CDR2 FQNEAQ. V lost 5 bases to trimming and J lost 10 bases, with 12 bases between them. Here the CDR3 DNA reads TGTGCCAGCAGCCCTTGGCCTAACGAGCAGTTCTTC. Its protein is CASSPWPNEQFF.

The V call is TRBV7-3, the J call TRBJ2-3, with TRBD2 matching 7 bases. Trimming at V came to 5 bases and at J to 1 base, leaving 3 bases not matched to a gene. The CDR3 extends over 14 amino acids. Germline V gene data show CDR1 as SGHTA and CDR2 as FQGTGA. The CDR3 bases are TGTGCCAGCAGCGAAACTAGCGGCACAGATACGCAGTATTTT. The encoded protein is CASSETSGTDTQYF.

The sample holds a few counts of this clone. The rearrangement joins TRBV2 to TRBJ2-4; weak D call: TRBD1 (6 bases). The CDR3 has 19 residues. Germline V gives CDR1 SNHLY, CDR2 FYNNEI. Deletions cut 0 bases from V and 8 bases from J, with 26 bases between. The CDR3 bases are TGTGCCAGCAGTGAAGCGCTGAGTACAGGGTATTTTCGGGTGGACATTCAGTACTTC. Its translation is CASSEALSTGYFRVDIQYF. Based on the CDR3 plus reference TRBV2 and TRBJ2-4, the full variable domain is EPEVTQTPSHQVTQMGQEVILRCVPISNHLYFYWYRQILGQKVEFLVSFYNNEISEKSEIFDDQFSVERPDGSNFTLKIRSTKLEDSAMYFCASSEALSTGYFRVDIQYFGAGTRLSVL.

This clone was picked up a small number of times. The genes are TRBV13 and TRBJ2-7; 15 bases align to TRBD2. Germline V gene lookup returns CDR1 PRHDT and CDR2 FYEKMQ (reference sequence). The CDR3 is made up of 18 amino acids. With 5 bases clipped from V and 2 bases from J, the junction kept 10 bases outside the gene matches. DNA for the CDR3: TGTGCCAGCAGCCCAAAGGGACTAGCGGGGGGCGTTACCTACGAGCAGTACTTC. It translates to CASSPKGLAGGVTYEQYF.

The chain combines TRBV7-2 with TRBJ1-1; D remains ambiguous. CDR1 and CDR2 (germline): SGHTA, FQGNSA. The CDR3 length is 13 residues. The V end lost 6 bases, the J end lost 1 base, and 9 bases lay between the germline ends. DNA of the CDR3: TGTGCCAGCAGAGAGGACGGGAACACTGAAGCTTTCTTT. It specifies CASREDGNTEAFF.

V gene TRBV20-1 combines with J gene TRBJ2-5, with D possibly TRBD2 on 7 matching bases. The V gene's germline CDR1 is DFQATT and CDR2 SNEGSKA (reference sequence). The CDR3 totals 10 residues. For the CDR3, the DNA is TGCAGCGGGGGGCGGGAGACCCAGTACTTC. Its translation is CSGGRETQYF.

This clone appeared a few times. The J gene is TRBJ2-7, the V gene TRBV28, with D perhaps matching TRBD2 (7 bases). The V and J ends lost 11 bases and 0 bases respectively, with 17 bases between them. Germline CDR1 reads MDHEN; CDR2 reads SYDVKM. The CDR3 loop spans 14 amino acids. CDR3 residues: CAAQRGGRSYEQYF. The DNA of the CDR3 is TGTGCCGCCCAGAGGGGGGGACGCTCCTACGAGCAGTACTTC.

The J gene is TRBJ1-1, the V gene TRBV19, with D possibly being TRBD1 (5 bases). V gave up 4 bases and J gave up 4 bases, with 13 bases separating them. The CDR3 has 14 residues. Germline values: CDR1 LNHDA, CDR2 SQIVND (reference sequence). This CDR3 reads CASSTLRGRTEAFF. The DNA for the CDR3 is TGTGCCAGTAGTACTTTGAGGGGTCGCACTGAAGCTTTCTTT.

This chain connects TRBV7-8 to TRBJ1-6; D is uncertain. This CDR3 region has 15 residues. Trimming removed 0 bases from V and 7 bases from J, with 10 bases in between. Germline CDR1 SGHVS, CDR2 FQNEAQ. As DNA, the CDR3 is TGTGCCAGCAGCTTAGCATGGAGGAACAATTCACCCCTCCACTTT. Its translation is CASSLAWRNNSPLHF.

The genes are TRBV18 and TRBJ2-2; 8 bases are shared with TRBD1. The CDR3 is made up of 17 amino acids. Per the germline V gene, CDR1 is KGHSH and CDR2 is LQKENI. With 0 bases clipped from V and 0 bases from J, the junction kept 3 bases outside the gene matches. Here the CDR3 reads CASSPPDRVPNTGELFF. The CDR3 DNA reads as TGTGCCAGCTCACCACCGGACAGGGTCCCGAACACCGGGGAGCTGTTTTTT.

This chain connects TRBV13 to TRBJ2-2, with 7 bases lining up with TRBD2. CDR1 and CDR2 from the germline V gene are PRHDT and FYEKMQ (reference sequence). The CDR3 covers 16 residues. The V segment lost 6 bases and the J segment 4 bases; nucleotides outside the gene matches: 11. The CDR3 nucleotides read TGTGCCAGCAGATCTGTTTCGGCTAGCGGCACCGGGGAGCTGTTTTTT. Translated, it gives CASRSVSASGTGELFF.

V and J are TRBV10-3 and TRBJ2-7, with 10 bases that match TRBD1. J gave up 2 bases and V 6 bases, and 1 base lay outside the gene matches. CDR3 length: 13 residues. CDR1 ENHRY and CDR2 SYGVKD come from the germline V gene. The CDR3 coding sequence is TGTGCCATCAGCGGACAGGGGGCCTACGAGCAGTACTTC. Translated: CAISGQGAYEQYF.

The V and J genes are TRBV9 and TRBJ2-2; unclear D gene. Trimming pared 0 bases from V and 7 bases from J, leaving 7 bases between. From germline, CDR1 is SGDLS and CDR2 YYNGEE. This CDR3 comprises 13 residues. The CDR3 region is CASSVDLGGELFF. The CDR3 DNA reads TGTGCCAGCAGCGTAGACCTAGGCGGGGAGCTGTTTTTT.

This chain connects TRBV5-6 to TRBJ2-7, with D uncertain. Germline loops: CDR1 SGHDT, CDR2 YYEEEE. The V end lost 2 bases, the J end lost 1 base, and 10 bases lay between the germline ends. CDR3 size: 14 residues. The CDR3 coding sequence is TGTGCCAGCAGCTTCAAGACATGGTCCTACGAGCAGTACTTC. Protein: CASSFKTWSYEQYF.

This chain joins TRBV7-8 and TRBJ1-4; 7 bases align to TRBD1. V gave up 11 bases and J gave up 1 base; unmatched junction bases: 4. The CDR3 consists of 13 residues. Looked up from germline, CDR1 is SGHVS and CDR2 is FQNEAQ. CDR3 in amino acids: CAPQGGTNEKLFF. CDR3 DNA: TGTGCCCCCCAGGGGGGAACTAATGAAAAACTGTTTTTT.

This clone has a single count. This chain joins TRBV19 and TRBJ2-7; 12 bases fit TRBD2. With 6 bases clipped from V and 1 base from J, the junction kept 7 bases outside the gene matches. This CDR3 has 16 residues. Germline assignment: CDR1 LNHDA and CDR2 SQIVND (reference sequence). The CDR3 DNA follows: TGTGCCAGTAGGGCTAGCGGGAGGGCATGGTCCTACGAGCAGTACTTC. Residues: CASRASGRAWSYEQYF.

The CDR3 coding sequence is TGTGCCAGCAGCTTAAATGCAGGGGGGGGTTATCAGCCCCAGCATTTT. This translates into CASSLNAGGGYQPQHF. This sequence joins TRBV7-6 and TRBJ1-5; 7 bases align to TRBD1. CDR1 SGHVS and CDR2 FNYEAQ come from the germline V gene. This CDR3 is 16 amino acids long. The J segment lost 5 bases and the V segment lost 2 bases, leaving 9 bases of the junction unmatched.

This sequence joins TRBV4-1 and TRBJ2-5, with TRBD2 identical over 8 bases. Germline V gene lookup returns CDR1 MGHRA and CDR2 YSYEKL. The CDR3 runs to 16 residues. Trimming removed 0 bases from V and 5 bases from J; junction bases left unmatched: 8. The CDR3 region is CASSQEVSGGGETQYF. CDR3 coding DNA: TGCGCCAGCAGCCAAGAGGTCAGCGGGGGTGGGGAGACCCAGTACTTC.

Only one count was recorded for this clone. V and J are TRBV7-7 and TRBJ2-1; 7 positions agree with TRBD2. Germline V gives CDR1 SSHAT, CDR2 FNYEAQ (reference sequence). Trimming took 11 bases from V and 8 from J; bases not matched to a gene: 15. This CDR3 region has 14 residues. The CDR3 DNA sequence: TGTGCCGGGCGGGAGATCCCCTACAATCATGAGCAGTTCTTC. This sequence encodes CAGREIPYNHEQFF.

The chain links TRBV25-1 to TRBJ1-1; D possibly corresponds to TRBD1 (5 bases). This CDR3 is built from 15 residues. The germline gives CDR1 MGHDK, CDR2 SYGVNS. The V gene lost 1 base and the J gene lost 0 bases, with 9 bases spanning the gap. CDR3 region: CASSEFAGMNTEAFF. In nucleotides, the CDR3 is TGTGCCAGCAGTGAATTTGCAGGGATGAACACTGAAGCTTTCTTT.

The CDR3 sequence: CASSYGGGDLPYGYTF. The DNA of the CDR3 is TGTGCCAGCAGTTACGGCGGGGGGGACTTGCCCTATGGCTACACCTTC. The chain joins TRBV2 to TRBJ1-2, with TRBD1 as a possible D gene (5 bases). The CDR3 is made up of 16 amino acids. Looked up from germline, CDR1 is SNHLY and CDR2 is FYNNEI. Trimming cost V 5 bases and J 4 bases, with 20 bases left between them.